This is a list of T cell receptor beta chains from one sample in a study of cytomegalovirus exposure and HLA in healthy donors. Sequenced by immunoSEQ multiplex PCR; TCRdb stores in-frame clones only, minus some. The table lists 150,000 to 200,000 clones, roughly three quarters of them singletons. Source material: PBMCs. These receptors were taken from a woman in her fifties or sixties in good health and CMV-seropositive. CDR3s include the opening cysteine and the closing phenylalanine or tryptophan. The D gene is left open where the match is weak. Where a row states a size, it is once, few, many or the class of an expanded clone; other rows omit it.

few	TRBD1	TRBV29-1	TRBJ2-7	TGCAGCGTCTTAGGGGACAGGACTAACTACGAGCAGTACTTC	CSVLGDRTNYEQYF
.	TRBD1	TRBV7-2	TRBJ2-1	TGTGCCAGCAGCTTCAGACAGGGTGGGTCCTACAATGAGCAGTTCTTC	CASSFRQGGSYNEQFF
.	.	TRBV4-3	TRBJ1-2	TGCGCCAGCAGCCAAGGAGGGGCGGGGTATGGCTACACCTTC	CASSQGGAGYGYTF
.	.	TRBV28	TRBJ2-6	TGTGCCAGCAGTTTATTTGGGGCAGGATTTTCTGGGGCCAACGTCCTGACTTTC	CASSLFGAGFSGANVLTF
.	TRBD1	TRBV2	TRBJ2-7	TGTGCCAGCAGTGGACAGGGCGCAAGCTCCTACGAGCAGTACTTC	CASSGQGASSYEQYF
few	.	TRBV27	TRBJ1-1	TGTGCCAGCGCGACCCTGGCCCAAGGGAGGACTGAAGCTTTCTTT	CASATLAQGRTEAFF
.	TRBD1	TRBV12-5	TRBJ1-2	TGTGCTAGTGGTTTGTTCCCCCCGGGACAGGACGGCTACACCTTC	CASGLFPPGQDGYTF
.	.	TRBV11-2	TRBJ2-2	TGTGCCAGCAGCTTGGTCCGGGCAGGGGCCCCCGGGGAGCTGTTTTTT	CASSLVRAGAPGELFF
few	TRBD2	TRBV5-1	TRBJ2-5	TGCGCCAGCAGCTTGGGGACTAGCGGGAGTAAAGAGACCCAGTACTTC	CASSLGTSGSKETQYF
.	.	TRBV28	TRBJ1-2	TGTGCCAGCAGTACGGGGGGTTCAGGGGGCTACACCTTC	CASSTGGSGGYTF
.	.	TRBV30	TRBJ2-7	TGTGCCTGGGACACAGGGCCCTACGAGCAGTACTTC	CAWDTGPYEQYF
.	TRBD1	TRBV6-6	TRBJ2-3	TGTGCCAGCAGTTACGAGGGGGCACAGAGAGATACGCAGTATTTT	CASSYEGAQRDTQYF
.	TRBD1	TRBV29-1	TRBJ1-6	TGCAGCGTGGGGGACAGGGTGAATTCACCCCTCCACTTT	CSVGDRVNSPLHF
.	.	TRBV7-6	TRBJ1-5	TGTGCCAGCAGCCCTGACACCTACCAAGATCAGCCCCAGCATTTT	CASSPDTYQDQPQHF
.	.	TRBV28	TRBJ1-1	TGTGCCAGCAGCGACAGGCGGGCTTTCTTT	CASSDRRAFF
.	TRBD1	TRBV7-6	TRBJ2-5	TGTGCCAGCAGCTTAGAGGCCGGGACAGGGGGCGGAGAGACCCAGTACTTC	CASSLEAGTGGGETQYF
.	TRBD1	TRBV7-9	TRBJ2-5	TGTGCCAGCAGCTTAGGCAGGGGGTACCAAGAGACCCAGTACTTC	CASSLGRGYQETQYF
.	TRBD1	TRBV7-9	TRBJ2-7	TGTGCCAGCAGCCGCGGACAGGGGGACGAGCAGTACTTC	CASSRGQGDEQYF
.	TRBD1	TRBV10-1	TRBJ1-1	TGCGCCACTAGGGACAGCCCTTGGGGTGAAGCTTTCTTT	CATRDSPWGEAFF
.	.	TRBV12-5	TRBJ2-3	TGTGCTAGTGGTTCCTCTCCAGATACGCAGTATTTT	CASGSSPDTQYF
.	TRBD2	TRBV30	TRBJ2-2	TGTGCCTGGAGTGCTCAAAGCGGGGCTTACACCGGGGAGCTGTTTTTT	CAWSAQSGAYTGELFF
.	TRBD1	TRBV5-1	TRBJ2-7	TGCGCCAGCGGGTCGGTGGGGACAGGCGCTGACGAGCAGTACTTC	CASGSVGTGADEQYF
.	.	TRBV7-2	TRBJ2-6	TGTGCCAGCAGCTTAAGGTTGGGGGCGGGGGCCAACGTCCTGACTTTC	CASSLRLGAGANVLTF
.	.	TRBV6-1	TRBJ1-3	TGTGCCAGCAGCCCCCTTAACTCTGGAAACACCATATATTTT	CASSPLNSGNTIYF
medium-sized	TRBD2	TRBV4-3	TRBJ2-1	TGCGCCAGCAGCCAAGAGGTTAGCGGGGGTTTTAATGAGCAGTTCTTC	CASSQEVSGGFNEQFF
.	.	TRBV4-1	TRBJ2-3	TGCGCCAGCAGCCAAGAAAGGCCAGCGGGTACGCAGTATTTT	CASSQERPAGTQYF
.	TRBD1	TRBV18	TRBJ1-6	TGTGCCAGCTCACCATCGACAGGGGGTGATTCACCCCTCCACTTT	CASSPSTGGDSPLHF
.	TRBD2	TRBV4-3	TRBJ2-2	TGCGCCAGCAGCCGGACTAGGGACACCGGGGAGCTGTTTTTT	CASSRTRDTGELFF
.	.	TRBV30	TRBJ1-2	TGTGCCATACGCTCGGGGACGGGGGACTATGGCTACACCTTC	CAIRSGTGDYGYTF
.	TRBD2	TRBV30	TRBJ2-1	TGTGCCTGGAGTCAAGGACTAGCGGGAATCGGTGAGCAGTTCTTC	CAWSQGLAGIGEQFF
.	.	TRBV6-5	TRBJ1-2	TGTGCCAGCAGTACAACAGGGCCGGGGTATGGCTACACCTTC	CASSTTGPGYGYTF
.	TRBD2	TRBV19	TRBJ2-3	TGTGCCAGTAGCTCCCTAGCGGTTACTTCTAGCACAGATACGCAGTATTTT	CASSSLAVTSSTDTQYF
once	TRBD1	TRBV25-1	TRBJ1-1	TGTGCCAGCAGTGAATCTGGACAGGGGAACACTGAAGCTTTCTTT	CASSESGQGNTEAFF
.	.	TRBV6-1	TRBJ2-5	TGTGCCAGCAGTGAATCGGCAGCGCAAGAGACCCAGTACTTC	CASSESAAQETQYF
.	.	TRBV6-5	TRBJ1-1	TGTGCCAGCAGTTTACAGATGAACACTGAAGCTTTCTTT	CASSLQMNTEAFF
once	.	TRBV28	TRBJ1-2	TGTGCCAGCAGTTTGAGCCCAGGTTATACCTATGGCTACACCTTC	CASSLSPGYTYGYTF
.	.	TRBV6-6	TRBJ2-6	TGTGCTGGAGCTGGGGCCAACGGCCTGACTTTC	CAGAGANGLTF
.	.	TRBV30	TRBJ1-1	TGTGCCTGGAGGGACAGCAACACTGAAGCTTTCTTT	CAWRDSNTEAFF
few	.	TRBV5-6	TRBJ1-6	TGTGCCAGCAGCTTGGGGGCCGGGACACTCACACCCCTCCACTTT	CASSLGAGTLTPLHF